This T cell receptor beta chain was captured in a study of brain T cells in children with intractable seizures. The method was immunoSEQ multiplex PCR; TCRdb's version includes in-frame clones alone and lacks a portion of them. The repertoire includes about 41,000 clones, more than 80% of them detected once, and approximately 6.8% sits in the top ten. Sequencing was limited to surgery cases with top T cell transcript signatures in brain tissue. Patients received at least one anti-epileptic drug before surgery. As concerns this clone: Its antigen is still unknown.

Germline CDR1 SGHTA, CDR2 FQGTGA. The J segment lost 3 bases and the V segment lost 1 base, leaving 17 bases of the junction unmatched. The CDR3 is 20 residues long. Findings and limits, study-wide: Patients' HCMV serostatus was unknown; virus specificity rests on CDR3 similarity alone.

The chain uses TRBV7-3 and TRBJ2-3, with 9 bases matching TRBD1. The sequenced sample was peripheral blood, obtained at surgery. This receptor was identified in a girl aged 2 to 10 with tuberous sclerosis and intractable seizures. Here the CDR3 DNA reads TGTGCCAGCAGCTTAAAGCCGTGGGACAGGGCCGAGATAGGGACAGATACGCAGTATTTT. This codes for CASSLKPWDRAEIGTDTQYF.